The next 21 T cell receptor beta chains were all read from a single sample in a study of patients and donors after allogeneic stem cell transplantation. TCRdb processed the RT-PCR reads anew with MiXCR; each CDR3 protein has one entry. The data show 15,000 to 20,000 distinct CDR3 sequences, less than 5% seen once. Source material: blood, either unsorted or a sorted T cell fraction (not recorded which). These receptors all stem from a human donor who was either an allogeneic HSCT recipient or a stem cell or donor lymphocyte infusion donor (not recorded which). It is not recorded whose cells these are; they may come from a transplant donor.

This clonotype appeared many times. This chain joins TRBV7-3 and TRBJ2-7; 9 positions match TRBD2. The CDR3 consists of 13 residues. J gave up 8 bases and V 4 bases, and 6 bases lay outside the gene matches. Germline-derived CDR1 and CDR2 are SGHTA and FQGTGA. CDR3 residues: CASSSQGTSKQYF. The CDR3 DNA sequence: TGTGCCAGCAGCTCCCAGGGGACTAGCAAGCAGTACTTC.

This clonotype was counted ten times or more. This chain uses TRBV3-1 with TRBJ1-2; D gene unclear. The length of the CDR3 is 12 residues. Trimming removed 2 bases at V and 4 bases at J, with 5 bases between. Per germline, CDR1 LGHDT and CDR2 YNNKEL (reference sequence). This chain's CDR3 is CASSQRGYGYTF. The DNA of the CDR3 is TGTGCCAGCAGCCAACGGGGCTATGGCTACACCTTC.

In its sample, this clonotype was seen many times. J is TRBJ2-3 and V is TRBV6-1; D remains ambiguous. The CDR3 extends over 14 amino acids. CDR1 is MNHNS and CDR2 is SASEGT in the germline V gene. V lost 5 bases to trimming and J lost 0 bases, with 9 bases between them. CDR3 in amino acids: CASSPGVSTDTQYF. The CDR3 DNA reads as TGTGCCAGCAGTCCAGGAGTTAGCACAGATACGCAGTATTTT.

This clonotype appeared many times. The J gene is TRBJ1-1, the V gene TRBV7-7; no clear D gene. Germline V gene sequence: CDR1 SSHAT, CDR2 FNYEAQ (reference sequence). The CDR3 spans 13 residues. With 1 base removed from V and 0 bases from J, the gap between germline ends came to 3 bases. CDR3 sequence reads: CASSLGMNTEAFF. As DNA, the CDR3 is TGTGCCAGCAGCTTAGGGATGAACACTGAAGCTTTCTTT.

This clonotype was found many times. This sequence joins TRBV6-1 and TRBJ1-1; 8 nucleotides match TRBD1. This CDR3 comprises 14 residues. J lost 4 bases, V lost 6 bases, and 7 bases had no gene match. Germline CDR1 MNHNS, CDR2 SASEGT. CDR3 coding DNA: TGTGCCAGCAGCAGGGGGCGTTTTGGCACTGAAGCTTTCTTT. Protein sequence: CASSRGRFGTEAFF.

This clonotype occurred a few times. J is TRBJ2-1 and V is TRBV11-3; 8 nucleotides agree with TRBD1. From germline, CDR1 is SGHNT and CDR2 YENEEA. This CDR3 region has 14 residues. V was clipped by 5 bases and J by 8 bases; unmatched bases: 8. The CDR3 here is CASSHQGALDEQFF. Here the CDR3 DNA reads TGTGCCAGCAGCCACCAGGGGGCACTGGATGAGCAGTTCTTC.

There are many counts of this clonotype. The chain couples TRBV5-6 to TRBJ2-7; TRBD2 might be the D (6 bases). V lost 7 bases, J lost 2 bases, and 16 bases lay in between. Germline-derived CDR1 and CDR2 are SGHDT and YYEEEE. This CDR3 has 14 amino acids. The CDR3, as DNA: TGTGCCAGCCGCGGGACGGGCTCAACCTACGAGCAGTACTTC. It yields the protein CASRGTGSTYEQYF.

This clonotype was recorded many times. Here the CDR3 reads CASSEGPYANNYGYTF. CDR3 sequence (DNA): TGCGCCAGCAGTGAAGGTCCTTACGCAAATAACTATGGCTACACCTTC. The V call is TRBV10-1, the J call TRBJ1-2; D is ambiguous. The V and J ends lost 3 bases and 1 base respectively, with 15 bases between them. Germline-derived CDR1 and CDR2 are WNHNN and SYGVQD (reference sequence). This CDR3 is 16 amino acids long.

This clonotype was detected a few times. This chain links TRBV5-1 with TRBJ2-4; the D gene is possibly TRBD2 (5 bases). The CDR3 contains 17 residues. Germline CDR1 and CDR2: SGHRS and YFSETQ. The ends were cut back, 5 bases at V and 0 bases at J, with 18 bases in the middle. CDR3 DNA sequence: TGCGCCAGCAGGGGCGGGTCCAGCAGCCTAGCCAAAAACATTCAGTACTTC. This codes for CASRGGSSSLAKNIQYF.

Ten or more counts support this clonotype. This chain uses TRBV27 with TRBJ1-5; maybe TRBD1 (6 bases). The CDR3 runs to 13 residues. The germline V and J ends were trimmed by 5 bases and 5 bases, with 10 bases remaining between them. The germline V gene has CDR1 MNHEY and CDR2 SMNVEV (reference sequence). CDR3 residues: CASSRDKYQPQHF. The CDR3 DNA reads as TGTGCCAGCAGTAGGGACAAATATCAGCCCCAGCATTTT.

The table lists this clonotype with many counts. The rearrangement joins TRBV7-8 to TRBJ2-7, with 11 nucleotides matching TRBD2. Germline-derived CDR1 and CDR2 are SGHVS and FQNEAQ. V lost 3 bases to trimming and J lost 2 bases; unmatched junction nucleotides: 6. This CDR3 comprises 16 residues. CDR3 residues: CASSLGALAGAYEQYF. The CDR3 bases are TGTGCCAGCAGCTTGGGAGCACTAGCGGGAGCCTACGAGCAGTACTTC.

This clonotype was counted a few times. The J gene is TRBJ2-2, the V gene TRBV30, with D hard to call. Germline CDR1 GTSNPN, CDR2 SVGIG (reference sequence). V dropped 0 bases and J dropped 1 base, with 3 bases sitting between them. There are 13 residues in the CDR3. The CDR3 spells CAWSVQNTGELFF. CDR3 coding DNA: TGTGCCTGGAGTGTCCAGAACACCGGGGAGCTGTTTTTT.

This clonotype was detected ten times or more. The rearrangement links TRBV5-1 to TRBJ2-1; D unclear. This CDR3 comprises 13 residues. V shed 2 bases and J shed 8 bases, with 11 bases lying between them. CDR1 and CDR2 (germline): SGHRS, YFSETQ. This chain's CDR3 is CASSFGKTDEQFF. The CDR3, as DNA: TGCGCCAGCAGCTTTGGTAAAACCGATGAGCAGTTCTTC.

This clonotype has ten or more counts. The rearrangement links TRBV7-9 to TRBJ2-4; a weak D match, TRBD2 (5 bases). The CDR3 contains 14 residues. CDR1 is SEHNR, CDR2 FQNEAQ, per germline (reference sequence). Trimming removed 5 bases from V and 0 bases from J, with 8 bases in between. This CDR3 is CASSPGLAKNIQYF. CDR3 coding DNA: TGTGCCAGCAGCCCAGGACTAGCCAAAAACATTCAGTACTTC. The full variable domain, in which reference TRBV7-9 and TRBJ2-4 provide the parts outside the CDR3, is DTGVSQNPRHKITKRGQNVTFRCDPISEHNRLYWYRQTLGQGPEFLTYFQNEAQLEKSRLLSDRFSAERPKGSFSTLEIQRTEQGDSAMYLCASSPGLAKNIQYFGAGTRLSVL.

The sample holds many counts of this clonotype. This CDR3 is CASIQGGNYGYTF. CDR3 DNA: TGTGCCAGCATACAGGGGGGGAACTATGGCTACACCTTC. This sequence joins TRBV2 and TRBJ1-2; TRBD1 agrees at 8 bases. The CDR3 runs 13 residues. Per germline, CDR1 SNHLY and CDR2 FYNNEI. V dropped 7 bases and J dropped 2; count of bases not matched to a gene: 3.

This chain links TRBV9 with TRBJ2-4; TRBD1 matches 8 bases. Germline CDR1 reads SGDLS; CDR2 reads YYNGEE. This CDR3 is built from 17 residues. V shed 9 bases and J 1 base; nucleotides not matched to a gene: 15. CDR3 amino acids: CATKDRVIGPAKNIQYF. CDR3 bases: TGTGCCACCAAGGACAGGGTCATTGGTCCGGCCAAAAACATTCAGTACTTC. Filled out from reference TRBV9 and TRBJ2-4, the complete variable domain reads DSGVTQTPKHLITATGQRVTLRCSPRSGDLSVYWYQQSLDQGLQFLIQYYNGEERAKGNILERFSAQQFPDLHSELNLSSLELGDSALYFCATKDRVIGPAKNIQYFGAGTRLSVL.

This clonotype showed up just a few times. This chain links TRBV5-1 with TRBJ1-2; TRBD1 agrees at 7 bases. In germline, CDR1 is SGHRS, CDR2 YFSETQ. CDR3 length equals 13 residues. The V and J ends lost 4 bases and 5 bases, in that order; junction bases with no gene match: 5. The CDR3 bases are TGCGCCAGCAGCCCGGGACAGAGTTATGGCTACACCTTC. Translating it yields CASSPGQSYGYTF.

This clonotype was seen at least ten times. For the CDR3, the DNA is TGTGCCAGCAGCTTAGGACAGGGACTCTATGGCTACACCTTC. It translates to CASSLGQGLYGYTF. The rearrangement joins TRBV7-9 to TRBJ1-2; 7 nucleotides agree with TRBD1. Germline V gives CDR1 SEHNR, CDR2 FQNEAQ (reference sequence). The CDR3 spans 14 residues. The V and J ends lost 1 base and 4 bases, in that order; junction bases with no gene match: 3.

This clonotype was seen a handful of times. The CDR3 loop is CSTRRTKDSGVNYGYTF. In DNA, the CDR3 is TGCAGTACCAGGCGAACGAAAGACAGTGGAGTTAACTATGGCTACACCTTC. The rearrangement links TRBV20-1 to TRBJ1-2, with D maybe TRBD1 (5 bases). V was shortened by 8 bases and J by 1 base, with 26 bases between the two germline ends. This CDR3 is built from 17 residues. The germline gives CDR1 DFQATT, CDR2 SNEGSKA (reference sequence).

This clonotype has at least ten counts. The chain joins TRBV20-1 to TRBJ1-2; D gene uncertain. CDR1 and CDR2 from the germline V gene are DFQATT and SNEGSKA (reference sequence). The CDR3 spans 12 residues. Trimming removed 2 bases at V and 8 bases at J, with 12 bases between. CDR3 residues: CSARIAVGGYTF. Written as DNA, the CDR3 is TGCAGTGCTAGAATAGCGGTAGGCGGCTACACCTTC.

This clonotype was picked up many times. The rearrangement uses TRBV5-1 and TRBJ2-1; the D gene is possibly TRBD2 (5 bases). Looked up from germline, CDR1 is SGHRS and CDR2 is YFSETQ. Trimming took 3 bases from V and 5 from J, leaving 15 bases between them. The CDR3 spans 15 residues. CDR3 protein: CASSWTSPWDNEQFF. The CDR3 DNA reads TGCGCCAGCAGCTGGACTTCCCCTTGGGACAATGAGCAGTTCTTC.